This TCR beta chain was profiled in a study of PD-1 blockade in classical Hodgkin lymphoma. Repertoires were generated with immunoSEQ multiplex PCR, while TCRdb's copy carries only in-frame clones and drops some. Of tens of thousands of clones in the sample, roughly nine tenths are singletons; the top ten hold 15%. Study outcomes and limitations: Exclusion was the outcome for patients who began nivolumab under 1 year after ASCT. Only CD4+ TCR diversity, not CD8+, had risen significantly by C4D1.

A remark on this clone: Its antigen is not identified.

CDR1 is SQVTM, CDR2 ANQGSEA, per germline. The V end was cut by 8 bases, the J end by 9 bases, with 25 bases between. The CDR3 has 14 residues. Brentuximab vedotin exposure varied among the patients, all of whom had relapsed after autologous stem cell transplantation. Source: peripheral blood mononuclear cells (PBMCs), taken at baseline. V and J are TRBV29-1 and TRBJ2-5, with D perhaps TRBD1 or TRBD2 (5 bases each). The sequence was collected from a human donor with classical Hodgkin lymphoma. The CDR3 DNA follows: TGCAGCCTCGGCGTACCGGGACCAGCGACGGCCCAGTACTTC. Its protein product is CSLGVPGPATAQYF.